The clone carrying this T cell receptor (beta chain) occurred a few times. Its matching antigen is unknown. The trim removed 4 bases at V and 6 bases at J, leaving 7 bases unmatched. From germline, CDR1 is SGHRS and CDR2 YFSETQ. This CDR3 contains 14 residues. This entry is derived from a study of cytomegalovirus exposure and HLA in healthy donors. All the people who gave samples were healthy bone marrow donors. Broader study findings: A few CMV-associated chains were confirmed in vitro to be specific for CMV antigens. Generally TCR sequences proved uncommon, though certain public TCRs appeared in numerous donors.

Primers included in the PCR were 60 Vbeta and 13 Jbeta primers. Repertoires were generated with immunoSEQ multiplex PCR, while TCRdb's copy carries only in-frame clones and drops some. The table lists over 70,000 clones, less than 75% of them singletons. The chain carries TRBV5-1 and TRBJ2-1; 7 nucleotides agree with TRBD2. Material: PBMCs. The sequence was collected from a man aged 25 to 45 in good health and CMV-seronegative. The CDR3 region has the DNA TGCGCCAGCAGCAGGACTAGTTTCTCCAATGAGCAGTTCTTC. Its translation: CASSRTSFSNEQFF.